Listed here are 3 T cell receptor beta chains from one sample, sequenced in a study of blood T cell repertoires in COVID-19. Libraries were prepared by immunoSEQ multiplex PCR; TCRdb keeps only in-frame clonotypes and omits some of them. The top ten clones hold around 1.9% of a sample with approximately 76,000 clones, around 86% of them seen once. Sequenced sample: peripheral blood. All receptors derive from a woman aged 60-75 years with acute or convalescent COVID-19.

This clone appeared a single time. This chain connects TRBV4-3 to TRBJ1-2; D remains ambiguous. Germline V CDR1 and CDR2: LGHNA, YSLEER. CDR3 length: 15 residues. Trimming took 0 bases from V and 4 from J, leaving 12 bases between them. The CDR3 DNA sequence: TGCGCCAGCAGCCAAGACTCTAGTTTGTCCTATGGCTACACCTTC. Protein product: CASSQDSSLSYGYTF.

The chain recombines TRBV18 with TRBJ1-1; D is unresolved. This CDR3 has 14 amino acids. In germline, CDR1 is KGHSH, CDR2 LQKENI. The V gene lost 4 bases and the J gene lost 8 bases, with 17 bases spanning the gap. In DNA, the CDR3 is TGTGCCAGCTCACAGCGGACGGGTTTAGGAGAAGCTTTCTTT. Translation gives CASSQRTGLGEAFF.

The rearrangement links TRBV24-1 to TRBJ2-3; a weak D match, TRBD2 (5 bases). Germline V gives CDR1 KGHDR, CDR2 SFDVKD. The CDR3 covers 17 residues. The V end was cut by 2 bases, the J end by 4 bases, with 18 bases between. This CDR3 reads CATSDWPTRTSSDTQYF. Written as DNA, the CDR3 is TGTGCCACCAGTGATTGGCCCACTAGGACCTCCTCAGATACGCAGTATTTT.